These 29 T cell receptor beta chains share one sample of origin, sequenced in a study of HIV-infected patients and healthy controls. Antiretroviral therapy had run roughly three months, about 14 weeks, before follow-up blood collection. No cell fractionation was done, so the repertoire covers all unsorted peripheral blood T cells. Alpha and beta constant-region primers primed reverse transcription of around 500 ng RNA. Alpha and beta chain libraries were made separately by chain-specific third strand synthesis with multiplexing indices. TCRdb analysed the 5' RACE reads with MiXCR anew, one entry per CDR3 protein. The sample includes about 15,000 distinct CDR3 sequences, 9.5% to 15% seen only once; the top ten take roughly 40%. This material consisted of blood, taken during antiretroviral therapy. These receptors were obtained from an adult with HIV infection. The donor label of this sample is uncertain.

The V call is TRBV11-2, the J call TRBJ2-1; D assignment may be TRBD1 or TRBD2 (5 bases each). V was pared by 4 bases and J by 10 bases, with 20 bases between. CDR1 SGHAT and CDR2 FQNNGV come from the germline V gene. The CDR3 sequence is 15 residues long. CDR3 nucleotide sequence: TGTGCCAGCAGCTGGTTAGTGGGGACCACGCTCGAGCAGTTCTTC. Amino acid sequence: CASSWLVGTTLEQFF.

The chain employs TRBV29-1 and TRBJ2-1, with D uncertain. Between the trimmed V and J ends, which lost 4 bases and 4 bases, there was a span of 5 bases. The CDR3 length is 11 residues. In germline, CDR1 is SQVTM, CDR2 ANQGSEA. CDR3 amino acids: CSVGVYNEQFF. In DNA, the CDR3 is TGCAGCGTTGGAGTGTACAATGAGCAGTTCTTC.

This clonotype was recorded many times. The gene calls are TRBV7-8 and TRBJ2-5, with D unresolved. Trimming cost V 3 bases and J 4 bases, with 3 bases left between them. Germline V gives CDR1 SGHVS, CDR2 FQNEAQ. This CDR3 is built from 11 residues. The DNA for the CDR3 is TGTGCCAGCAGCTTTGGAGAGACCCAGTACTTC. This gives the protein CASSFGETQYF.

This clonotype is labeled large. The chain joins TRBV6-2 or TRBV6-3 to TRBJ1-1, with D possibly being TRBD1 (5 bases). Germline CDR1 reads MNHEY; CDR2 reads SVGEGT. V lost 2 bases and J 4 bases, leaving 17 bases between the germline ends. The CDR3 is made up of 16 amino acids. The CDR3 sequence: CASSYISRAVSTEAFF. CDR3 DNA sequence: TGTGCCAGCAGTTACATTTCCAGGGCGGTTAGCACTGAAGCTTTCTTT.

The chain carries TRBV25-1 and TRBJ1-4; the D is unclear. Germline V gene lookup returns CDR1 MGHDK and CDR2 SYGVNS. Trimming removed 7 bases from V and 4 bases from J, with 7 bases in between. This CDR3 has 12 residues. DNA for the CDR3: TGTGCCAGCAATGGTGATAATGAAAAACTGTTTTTT. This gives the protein CASNGDNEKLFF.

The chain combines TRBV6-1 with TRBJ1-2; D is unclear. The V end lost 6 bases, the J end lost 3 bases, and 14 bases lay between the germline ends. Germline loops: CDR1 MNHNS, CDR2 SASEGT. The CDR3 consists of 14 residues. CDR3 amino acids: CASRQPQNDYGYTF. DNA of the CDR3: TGTGCCAGCAGACAACCGCAAAACGACTATGGCTACACCTTC.

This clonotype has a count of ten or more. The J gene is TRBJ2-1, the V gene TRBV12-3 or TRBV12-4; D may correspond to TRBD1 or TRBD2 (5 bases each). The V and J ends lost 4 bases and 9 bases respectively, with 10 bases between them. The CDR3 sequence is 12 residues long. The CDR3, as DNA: TGTGCCAGCAGTTACCCAGGGACTGAGCAGTTCTTC. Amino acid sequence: CASSYPGTEQFF.

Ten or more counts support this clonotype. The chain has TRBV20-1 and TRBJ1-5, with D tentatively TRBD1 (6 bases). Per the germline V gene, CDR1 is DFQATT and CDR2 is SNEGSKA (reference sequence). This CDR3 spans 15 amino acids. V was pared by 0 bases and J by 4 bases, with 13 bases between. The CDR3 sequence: CSARDKQGRNQPQHF. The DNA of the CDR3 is TGCAGTGCTAGAGATAAACAGGGAAGAAATCAGCCCCAGCATTTT.

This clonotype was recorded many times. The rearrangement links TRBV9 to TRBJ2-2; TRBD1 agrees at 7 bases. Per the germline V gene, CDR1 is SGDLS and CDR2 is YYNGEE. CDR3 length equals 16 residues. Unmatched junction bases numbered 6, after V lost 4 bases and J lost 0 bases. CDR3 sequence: CASSPRDRSNTGELFF. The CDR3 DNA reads TGTGCCAGCAGCCCCCGGGACAGATCGAACACCGGGGAGCTGTTTTTT. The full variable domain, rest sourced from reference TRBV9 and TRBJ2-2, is DSGVTQTPKHLITATGQRVTLRCSPRSGDLSVYWYQQSLDQGLQFLIQYYNGEERAKGNILERFSAQQFPDLHSELNLSSLELGDSALYFCASSPRDRSNTGELFFGEGSRLTVL.

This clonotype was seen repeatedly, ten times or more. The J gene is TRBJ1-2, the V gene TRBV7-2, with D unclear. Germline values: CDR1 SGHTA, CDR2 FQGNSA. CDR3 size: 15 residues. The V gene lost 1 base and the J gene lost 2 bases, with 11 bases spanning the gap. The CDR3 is CASSLGVGQNYGYTF. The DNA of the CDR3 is TGTGCCAGCAGCTTAGGGGTTGGGCAGAACTATGGCTACACCTTC.

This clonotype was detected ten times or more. The CDR3 spells CASSLSAGPNQYF. The CDR3 nucleotides are TGTGCCAGCAGTTTGTCGGCGGGACCTAACCAGTACTTC. V is TRBV28 and J is TRBJ2-5; tentatively, D is TRBD2 (6 bases). V was trimmed by 3 bases and J by 10 bases, leaving 15 bases between them. This CDR3 has 13 amino acids. Germline CDR1 reads MDHEN; CDR2 reads SYDVKM.

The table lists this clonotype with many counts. This CDR3 is CASSPRLAGLYNEQFF. The DNA of the CDR3 is TGTGCCAGCAGCCCCCGACTAGCGGGGCTCTACAATGAGCAGTTCTTC. The rearrangement joins TRBV12-3 or TRBV12-4 to TRBJ2-1; TRBD2 agrees at 11 bases. The CDR3 contains 16 residues. Losses at the gene ends were 6 bases for V and 3 bases for J; bases not matched to a gene: 7.

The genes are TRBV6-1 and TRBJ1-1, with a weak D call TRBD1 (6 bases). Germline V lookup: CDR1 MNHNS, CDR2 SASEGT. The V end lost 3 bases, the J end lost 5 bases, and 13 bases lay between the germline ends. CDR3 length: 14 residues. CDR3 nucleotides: TGTGCCAGCAGTGACCAGGGGTTGGGGACTGAAGCTTTCTTT. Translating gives CASSDQGLGTEAFF.

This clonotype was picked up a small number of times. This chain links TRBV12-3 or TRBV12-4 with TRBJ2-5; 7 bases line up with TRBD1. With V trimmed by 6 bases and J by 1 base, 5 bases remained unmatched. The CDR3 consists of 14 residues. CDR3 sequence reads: CASRGTESQETQYF. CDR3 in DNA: TGTGCCAGCAGGGGGACAGAGAGCCAAGAGACCCAGTACTTC.

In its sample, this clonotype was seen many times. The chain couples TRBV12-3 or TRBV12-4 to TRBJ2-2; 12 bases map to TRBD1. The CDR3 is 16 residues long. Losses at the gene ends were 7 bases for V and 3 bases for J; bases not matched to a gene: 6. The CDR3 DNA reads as TGTGCCAGCACCGGGACAGGGGGCGCTTACACCGGGGAGCTGTTTTTT. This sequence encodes CASTGTGGAYTGELFF.

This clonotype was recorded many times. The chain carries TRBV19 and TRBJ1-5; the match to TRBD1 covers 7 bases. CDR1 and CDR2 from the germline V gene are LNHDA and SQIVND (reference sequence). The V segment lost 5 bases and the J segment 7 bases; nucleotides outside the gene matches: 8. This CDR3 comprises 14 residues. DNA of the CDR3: TGTGCCAGTAGTCTTACAGGGGCTGGACAGCCCCAGCATTTT. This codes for CASSLTGAGQPQHF.

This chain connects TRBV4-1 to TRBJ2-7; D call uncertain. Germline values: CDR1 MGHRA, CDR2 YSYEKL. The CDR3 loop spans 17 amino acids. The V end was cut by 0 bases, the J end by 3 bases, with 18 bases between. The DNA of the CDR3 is TGCGCCAGCAGCCAAGATGCGGTAGGACGGCTGAACTACGAGCAGTACTTC. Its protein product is CASSQDAVGRLNYEQYF.

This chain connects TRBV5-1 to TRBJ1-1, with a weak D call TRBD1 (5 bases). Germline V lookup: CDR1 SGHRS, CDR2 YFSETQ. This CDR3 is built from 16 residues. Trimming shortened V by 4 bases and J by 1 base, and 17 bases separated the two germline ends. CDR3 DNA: TGCGCCAGCAGCCTTTATAGGGGACGGGAGAACACTGAAGCTTTCTTT. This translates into CASSLYRGRENTEAFF.

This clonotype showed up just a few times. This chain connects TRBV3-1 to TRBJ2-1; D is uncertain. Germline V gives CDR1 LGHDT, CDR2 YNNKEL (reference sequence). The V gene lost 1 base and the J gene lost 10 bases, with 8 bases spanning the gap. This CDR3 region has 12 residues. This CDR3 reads CASSQVVREQFF. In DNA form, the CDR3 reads TGTGCCAGCAGCCAAGTTGTGCGCGAGCAGTTCTTC.

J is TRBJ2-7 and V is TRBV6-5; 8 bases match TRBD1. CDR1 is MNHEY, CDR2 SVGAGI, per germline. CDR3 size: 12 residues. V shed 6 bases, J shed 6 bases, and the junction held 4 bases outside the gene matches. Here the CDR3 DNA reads TGTGCCAGCAGCCGCACAGGGGGCGAGCAGTACTTC. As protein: CASSRTGGEQYF.

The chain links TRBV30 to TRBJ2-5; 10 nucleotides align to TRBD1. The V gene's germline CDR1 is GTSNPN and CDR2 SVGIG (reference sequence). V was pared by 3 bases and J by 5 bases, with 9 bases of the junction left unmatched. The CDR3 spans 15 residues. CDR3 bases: TGTGCCTGGAGGGTTTGGACAGGGGGGGGGGAGACCCAGTACTTC. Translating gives CAWRVWTGGGETQYF.

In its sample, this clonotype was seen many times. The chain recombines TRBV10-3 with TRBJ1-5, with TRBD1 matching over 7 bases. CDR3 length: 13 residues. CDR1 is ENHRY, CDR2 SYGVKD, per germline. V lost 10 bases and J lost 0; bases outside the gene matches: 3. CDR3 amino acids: CATQGDSNQPQHF. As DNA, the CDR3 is TGTGCCACCCAGGGGGATAGCAATCAGCCCCAGCATTTT.

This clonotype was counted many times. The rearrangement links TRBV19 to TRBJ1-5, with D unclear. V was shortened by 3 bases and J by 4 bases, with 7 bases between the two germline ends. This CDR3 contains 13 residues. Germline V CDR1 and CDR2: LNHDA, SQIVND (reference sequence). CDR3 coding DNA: TGTGCCAGTAGTATCGAGTTTAATCAGCCCCAGCATTTT. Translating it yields CASSIEFNQPQHF.

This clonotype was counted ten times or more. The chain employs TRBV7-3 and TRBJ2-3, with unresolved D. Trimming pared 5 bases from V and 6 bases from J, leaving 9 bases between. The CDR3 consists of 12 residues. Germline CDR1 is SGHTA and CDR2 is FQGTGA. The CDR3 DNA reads TGTGCCAGCAGCCGTCTGGGGGATACGCAGTATTTT. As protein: CASSRLGDTQYF. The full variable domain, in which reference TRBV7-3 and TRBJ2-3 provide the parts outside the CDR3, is GAGVSQTPSNKVTEKGKYVELRCDPISGHTALYWYRQSLGQGPEFLIYFQGTGAADDSGLPNDRFFAVRPEGSVSTLKIQRTERGDSAVYLCASSRLGDTQYFGPGTRLTVL.

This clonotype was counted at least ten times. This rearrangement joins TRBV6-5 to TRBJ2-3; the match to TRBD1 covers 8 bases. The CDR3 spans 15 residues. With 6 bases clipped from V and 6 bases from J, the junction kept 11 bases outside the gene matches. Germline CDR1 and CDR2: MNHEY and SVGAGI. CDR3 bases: TGTGCCAGCAGGAGGGACGGGACAGGTGCGGATACGCAGTATTTT. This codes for CASRRDGTGADTQYF.

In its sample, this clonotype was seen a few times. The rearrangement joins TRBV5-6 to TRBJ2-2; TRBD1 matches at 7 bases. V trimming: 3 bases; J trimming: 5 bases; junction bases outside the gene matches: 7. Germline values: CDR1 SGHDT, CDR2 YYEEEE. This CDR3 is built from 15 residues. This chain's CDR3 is CASSYPTGTTGELFF. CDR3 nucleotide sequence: TGTGCCAGCAGCTACCCGACAGGGACAACCGGGGAGCTGTTTTTT.

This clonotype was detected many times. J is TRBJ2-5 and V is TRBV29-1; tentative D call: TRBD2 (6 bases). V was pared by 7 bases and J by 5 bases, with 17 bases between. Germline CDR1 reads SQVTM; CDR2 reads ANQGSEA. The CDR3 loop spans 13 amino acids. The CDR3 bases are TGCAGCGCCCCCGGAGGAGGGCAGGAGACCCAGTACTTC. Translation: CSAPGGGQETQYF.

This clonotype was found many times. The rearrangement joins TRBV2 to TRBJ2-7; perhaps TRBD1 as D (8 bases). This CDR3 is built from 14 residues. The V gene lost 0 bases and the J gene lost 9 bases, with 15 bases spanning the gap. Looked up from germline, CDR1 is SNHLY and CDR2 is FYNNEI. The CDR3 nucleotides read TGTGCCAGCAGTGAAGCGAACAGGGGGGGATGGCAGTACTTC. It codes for CASSEANRGGWQYF.

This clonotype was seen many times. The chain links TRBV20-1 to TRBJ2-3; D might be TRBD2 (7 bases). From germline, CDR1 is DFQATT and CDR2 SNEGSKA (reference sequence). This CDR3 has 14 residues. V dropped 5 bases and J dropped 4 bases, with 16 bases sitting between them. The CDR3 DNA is TGCAGTGCTGTTTTGGGGGGGCCGGCAGATACGCAGTATTTT. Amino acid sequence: CSAVLGGPADTQYF.